Listed below are T cell receptor beta chains from one sample, sequenced in a study of blood T cell repertoires in COVID-19. The assay was immunoSEQ multiplex PCR, and TCRdb's table has in-frame clones only and misses some. The sample has more than 200,000 clones, around 89% seen once. The sequencing input was PBMCs or T cells enriched from blood (not recorded which). The receptors here all came from a woman aged 30 to 39 who had recovered from COVID-19. CDR3s include the opening cysteine and the closing phenylalanine or tryptophan. The D gene is left open where the match is weak. The size entry is marked missing in some rows and otherwise reads once, few, many or a size class.

J gene | D gene | V gene | clone size | CDR3 DNA | CDR3 protein
TRBJ2-3 | - | TRBV9 | - | TGTGCCAGCAGCGCAAACCGGACAGCTAGCACAGATACGCAGTATTTT | CASSANRTASTDTQYF
TRBJ2-1 | TRBD2 | TRBV18 | - | TGTGCCAGCTCACCCTGGACTAGCGGGACCTACAATGAGCAGTTCTTC | CASSPWTSGTYNEQFF
TRBJ2-1 | TRBD2 | TRBV19 | - | TGTGCCAGTAGTTCACTAGCGGGAGGCTACAATGAGCAGTTCTTC | CASSSLAGGYNEQFF
TRBJ1-2 | TRBD1 | TRBV9 | - | TGTGCCAGCAGCGTAGGACAGGGAGACTATGGCTACACCTTC | CASSVGQGDYGYTF
TRBJ1-2 | TRBD1 | TRBV7-3 | - | TGTGCCAGCAGCCCTACAGGGGGCTCTGGGTATGGCTACACCTTC | CASSPTGGSGYGYTF
TRBJ2-7 | TRBD1 | TRBV25-1 | - | TGTGCCAGCAGTGACCGGACAGGGGCGACCTACGAGCAGTACTTC | CASSDRTGATYEQYF
TRBJ1-5 | - | TRBV7-2 | - | TGTGCCAGCAGCTTAGCGGGACATAATTGGAATCAGCCCCAGCATTTT | CASSLAGHNWNQPQHF
TRBJ2-1 | TRBD2 | TRBV5-1 | - | TGCGCCAGCAGCTCGGCTAGCGGAAGGAACAATGAGCAGTTCTTC | CASSSASGRNNEQFF
TRBJ2-2 | TRBD2 | TRBV5-1 | once | TGCGCCAGCAGCCTCCGCACTAGCGGGAACACCGGGGAGCTGTTTTTT | CASSLRTSGNTGELFF
TRBJ1-1 | - | TRBV30 | few | TGTGCCTGGAGTTCAGGGGCGCTAAGGAACACTGAAGCTTTCTTT | CAWSSGALRNTEAFF
TRBJ2-2 | TRBD1 | TRBV27 | once | TGTGCCAGCCGGAAGCAGGGACAGGGGCTTGCCGGGGAGCTGTTTTTT | CASRKQGQGLAGELFF
TRBJ1-2 | TRBD1 | TRBV5-5 | - | TGTGCCAGCAGCTCTACAGGGGGCAATTATGGCTACACCTTC | CASSSTGGNYGYTF
TRBJ2-6 | - | TRBV7-2 | once | TGTGCCAGCGGATGGGTAAGCTCGACTCTCTCTGGGGCCAACGTCCTGACTTTC | CASGWVSSTLSGANVLTF
TRBJ1-6 | - | TRBV30 | - | TGTGCCTGGAGAGACAGCTATAATTCACCCCTCCACTTT | CAWRDSYNSPLHF
TRBJ1-2 | - | TRBV27 | - | TGTGCCAGCAGTTTATCGCGGGGAAGTGGCTACACCTTC | CASSLSRGSGYTF
TRBJ1-5 | TRBD1 | TRBV29-1 | - | TGCAGCGTCAAACAGGGGAATCAGCCCCAGCATTTT | CSVKQGNQPQHF
TRBJ1-2 | TRBD1 | TRBV19 | - | TGTGCCAGTAGTGACTGGGGACAGGCGAGTGGCTACACCTTC | CASSDWGQASGYTF
TRBJ2-1 | TRBD1 | TRBV7-8 | - | TGTGCCAGCAGCTTCGGGACAGGACACTACAATGAGCAGTTCTTC | CASSFGTGHYNEQFF
TRBJ1-2 | - | TRBV7-9 | - | TGTGCCAGCAGCTTAGCGCGAGAAGTTATCTATGGCTACACCTTC | CASSLAREVIYGYTF
TRBJ1-2 | TRBD1 | TRBV13 | - | TGTGCCAGCAGCCGAGAGAGGGGACAGTTTAACTATGGCTACACCTTC | CASSRERGQFNYGYTF
TRBJ1-4 | TRBD1 | TRBV5-4 | - | TGTGCCAGCAGCCGGACAGGGGGAAATGAAAAACTGTTTTTT | CASSRTGGNEKLFF
TRBJ1-4 | TRBD1 | TRBV6-5 | - | TGTGCCAGTAGGGGGCTGGCTAATGAAAAACTGTTTTTT | CASRGLANEKLFF
TRBJ1-1 | - | TRBV7-2 | few | TGTGCCAGCAGCTTCGGGGGGAACACTGAAGCTTTCTTT | CASSFGGNTEAFF
TRBJ1-2 | TRBD1 | TRBV19 | - | TGTGCCAGTAGTATACCCAACAGGGGGAACTATGGCTACACCTTC | CASSIPNRGNYGYTF
TRBJ1-2 | TRBD1 | TRBV24-1 | - | TGTGCCACCAGTGATGGGACAGATAACTATGGCTACACCTTC | CATSDGTDNYGYTF
TRBJ1-1 | - | TRBV4-3 | - | TGCGCCAGCAGCCAAGATCCGGGGACTGAAGCTTTCTTT | CASSQDPGTEAFF